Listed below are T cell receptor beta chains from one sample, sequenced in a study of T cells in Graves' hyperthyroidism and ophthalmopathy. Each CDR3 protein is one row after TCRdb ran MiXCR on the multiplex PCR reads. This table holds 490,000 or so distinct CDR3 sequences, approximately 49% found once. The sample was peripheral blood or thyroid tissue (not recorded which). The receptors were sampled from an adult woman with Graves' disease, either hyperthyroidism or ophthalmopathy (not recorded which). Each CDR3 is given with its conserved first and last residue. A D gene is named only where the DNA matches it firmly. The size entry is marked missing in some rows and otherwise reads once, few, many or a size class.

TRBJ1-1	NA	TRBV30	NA	TGTGCCTGGAGTGCCCAGAGTAACACTGAAGCTTTCTTT	CAWSAQSNTEAFF
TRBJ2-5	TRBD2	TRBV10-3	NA	TGTGCCATCAGTGATGGGCAGGGAGGGCGGGAGACCCAGTACTTC	CAISDGQGGRETQYF
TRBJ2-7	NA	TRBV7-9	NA	TGTGCCAGCAGCCACCGGGACCCCCACGAGCAGTACTTC	CASSHRDPHEQYF
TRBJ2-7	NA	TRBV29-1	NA	TGCAGCGCGCGCCGATTCGACGGGAGCTCCTACGAGCAGTACTTC	CSARRFDGSSYEQYF
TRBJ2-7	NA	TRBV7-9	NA	TGTGCCAGCAGCTCAGGGGCCTACTCCTACGAGCAGTACTTC	CASSSGAYSYEQYF
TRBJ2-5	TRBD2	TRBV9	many	TGTGCCAGCAGCCTCGGGGGAGGGCCCTCTTTGGAGACCCAGTACTTC	CASSLGGGPSLETQYF
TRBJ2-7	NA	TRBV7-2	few	TGTGCCAGCAGCTTAGGGCACGGGGACGAGCAGTACTTC	CASSLGHGDEQYF
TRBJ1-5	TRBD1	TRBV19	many	TGTGCCAGTCAAAAGGTCCAGGGGGTCTTTCAGCCCCAGCATTTT	CASQKVQGVFQPQHF
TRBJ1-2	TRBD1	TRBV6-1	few	TGTGCCAGCAGTGAAGCTTCGACAGGGGGCTATGGCTACACCTTC	CASSEASTGGYGYTF
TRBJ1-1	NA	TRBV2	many	TGTGCCAGCAGTGAAGGGACGGAAGCTTTCTTT	CASSEGTEAFF
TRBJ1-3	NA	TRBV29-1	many	TGCAGCGTTAGGGACTACACCTCTGGAAACACCATATATTTT	CSVRDYTSGNTIYF
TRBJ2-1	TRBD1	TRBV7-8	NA	TGTGCCAGCAGCGGGGGACAGGGGGCCCACTATGAGCAGTTCTTC	CASSGGQGAHYEQFF
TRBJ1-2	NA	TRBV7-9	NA	TGTGCCAGCAGCTCCCTCAATACGGGGTCTGGCTATGGCTACACCTTC	CASSSLNTGSGYGYTF
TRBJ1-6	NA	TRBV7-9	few	TGTGCCAGCAGCCCTGACCATAATTCACCCCTCCACTTT	CASSPDHNSPLHF
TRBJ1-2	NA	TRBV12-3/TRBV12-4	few	TGTGCCAGCAGTTTACAGGGCGAGGGAGGCTACACCTTC	CASSLQGEGGYTF
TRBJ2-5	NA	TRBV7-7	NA	TGTGCCAGCAGTTCCCAAGCCGGCGTTTGGGAGACCCAGTACTTC	CASSSQAGVWETQYF
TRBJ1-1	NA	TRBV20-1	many	TGCAGTGCTAGAGGCGGCAGGGGAGGGAACACTGAAGCTTTCTTT	CSARGGRGGNTEAFF
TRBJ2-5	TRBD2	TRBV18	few	TGTGCCAGCTCACCAGTAGCGGGAGGGGCCCAAGAGACCCAGTACTTC	CASSPVAGGAQETQYF
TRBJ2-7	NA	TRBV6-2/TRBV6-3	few	TGTGCCAGCAGTGCGGTCGGTGAGCAGTACTTC	CASSAVGEQYF
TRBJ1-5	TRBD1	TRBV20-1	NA	TGCAGTGCTAGAGAGGGACAGGGGTATCAGCCCCAGCATTTT	CSAREGQGYQPQHF
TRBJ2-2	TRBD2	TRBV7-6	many	TGTGCCAGCAGCGCCCCGAGCGGGATCACCGGGGAGCTGTTTTTT	CASSAPSGITGELFF
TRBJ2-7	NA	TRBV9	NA	TGTGCCAGCAGCGTAGAAATGAACTACGAGCAGTACTTC	CASSVEMNYEQYF
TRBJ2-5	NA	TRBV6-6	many	TGTGCCAGCAGTTACCGGCCGGGAGAGACCCAGTACTTC	CASSYRPGETQYF
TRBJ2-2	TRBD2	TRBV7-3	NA	TGTGCCAGCAGCTTAACGGGACTAGCGGCCGAGAACACCGGGGAGCTGTTTTTT	CASSLTGLAAENTGELFF
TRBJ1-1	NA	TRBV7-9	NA	TGTGCCAGCAGCCCTAGGGGCAGTGCTGAAGCTTTCTTT	CASSPRGSAEAFF
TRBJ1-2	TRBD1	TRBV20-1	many	TGCAGTGCTAGACCGGGACAGGGGGTTATCCTCTATGGCTACACCTTC	CSARPGQGVILYGYTF
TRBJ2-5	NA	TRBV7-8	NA	TGTGCCAGCAGCCCGTTCCTATTGACCCAGTACTTC	CASSPFLLTQYF
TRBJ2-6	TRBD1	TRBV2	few	TGTGCCAGCAGCCTAGGGACAGAGTTCTCTGGGGCCAACGTCCTGACTTTC	CASSLGTEFSGANVLTF
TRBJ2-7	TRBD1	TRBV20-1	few	TGCAGTGCTAGAACATTAGGACAGGTCACCTACGAGCAGTACTTC	CSARTLGQVTYEQYF
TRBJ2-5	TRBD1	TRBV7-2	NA	TGTGCCAGCAGTGGACAGGGTCGTTCCGGGGGAGAGACCCAGTACTTC	CASSGQGRSGGETQYF
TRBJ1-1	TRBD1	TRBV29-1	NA	TGCAGCGCCCAGACAGGGGGCAGAGGTGAAGCTTTCTTT	CSAQTGGRGEAFF
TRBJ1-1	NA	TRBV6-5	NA	TGTGCCAGCAGTTGGGGAGGGAGGACTGAAGCTTTCTTT	CASSWGGRTEAFF
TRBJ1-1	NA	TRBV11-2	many	TGTGCCAGCAGCTTAAATTCTATCCCGGGGGGCGGTGAAGCTTTCTTT	CASSLNSIPGGGEAFF
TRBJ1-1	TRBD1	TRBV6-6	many	TGTGCCAGCAGTTACGCGTTCGGGACAGGGGGCAACACTGAAGCTTTCTTT	CASSYAFGTGGNTEAFF
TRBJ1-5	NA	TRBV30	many	TGTGCCTGGAGTCTCGACAATTCTCAGCCCCAGCATTTT	CAWSLDNSQPQHF
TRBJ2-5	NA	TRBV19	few	TGTGCCAGTAGTCCTACCGTGCCGGGTCCACAAACCGGGGAGACCCAGTACTTC	CASSPTVPGPQTGETQYF
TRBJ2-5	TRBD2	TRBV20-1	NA	TGCAGTGCGGAACTAGCTAGCGGCGAAGAGACCCAGTACTTC	CSAELASGEETQYF
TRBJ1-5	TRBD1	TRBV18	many	TGTGCCAGCTCACCCCAGGGGGGGGGACGCAATCAGCCCCAGCATTTT	CASSPQGGGRNQPQHF
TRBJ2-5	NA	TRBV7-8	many	TGTGCCAGCAGCTTACAACAGCTTATTCAAGAGACCCAGTACTTC	CASSLQQLIQETQYF
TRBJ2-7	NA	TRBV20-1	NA	TGCAGTGCTAGCCAACCTACGGAGGGTAGCTACGAGCAGTACTTC	CSASQPTEGSYEQYF
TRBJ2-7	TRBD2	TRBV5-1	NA	TGCGCCAGCAGCTCTAGCGGGAGGACCGAGCAGTACTTC	CASSSSGRTEQYF
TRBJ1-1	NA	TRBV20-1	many	TGCAACCCGGGGGCACCTCACACTGAAGCTTTCTTT	CNPGAPHTEAFF
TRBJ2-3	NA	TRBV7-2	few	TGTGCCAGCAGCCGACTAGGAATCCGCACAGATACGCAGTATTTT	CASSRLGIRTDTQYF
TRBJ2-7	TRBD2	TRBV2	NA	TGTGCCAGCAGTGATAGTGCAATAGCGGGAGTTGGCTACGAGCAGTACTTC	CASSDSAIAGVGYEQYF
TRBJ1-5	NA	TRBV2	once	TGTGCCAGCAGCGGGGGGATGACCGATAGCAATCAGCCCCAGCATTTT	CASSGGMTDSNQPQHF
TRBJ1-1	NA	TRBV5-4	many	TGTGCCAGCAGCTTACAGGGAGGTGAAGCTTTCTTT	CASSLQGGEAFF
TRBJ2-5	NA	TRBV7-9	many	TGTGCCAGCAGATCCGCCCCCGGGATCCAAGAGACCCAGTACTTC	CASRSAPGIQETQYF
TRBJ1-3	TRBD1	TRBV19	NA	TGTGCCAGTATCGCGGCAGGGGGCGAGAGCTCTGGAAACACCATATATTTT	CASIAAGGESSGNTIYF
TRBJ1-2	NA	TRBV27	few	TGTGCCAGCAGAGGGACGGCTAACTATGGCTACACCTTC	CASRGTANYGYTF
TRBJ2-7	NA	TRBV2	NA	TGTGCCAGCAGGGACGGGACACCTCCCTACGAGCAGTACTTC	CASRDGTPPYEQYF
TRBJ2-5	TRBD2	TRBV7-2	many	TGTGCCAGCAGCCACGGACTAGCGGGGTCGACCCAGTACTTC	CASSHGLAGSTQYF
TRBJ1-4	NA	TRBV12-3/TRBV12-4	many	TGTGCCAGCAGTTTGCAGATCGGGGGTGAAAAACTGTTTTTT	CASSLQIGGEKLFF
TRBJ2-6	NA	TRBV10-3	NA	TGTGCCATCAACTCAGGGGTTACTGGGGCCAACGTCCTGACTTTC	CAINSGVTGANVLTF